These 10 T cell receptor beta chains share one sample of origin, sequenced in a study of response to subunit inactivated influenza vaccine. Using its own MiXCR run on the RT-PCR reads, TCRdb lists one record per CDR3 protein. The sample contains 530,000 or so distinct CDR3 sequences, 25% of which appear only once. This specimen was CD4+ T cells sorted from PBMCs, taken roughly 5 days after vaccination. The receptors were sampled from a man in his fifties who received an inactivated influenza vaccine.

V and J are TRBV20-1 and TRBJ2-3; TRBD2 agrees at 11 bases. V dropped 5 bases and J dropped 3; count of bases not matched to a gene: 4. The CDR3 extends over 14 amino acids. CDR1 is DFQATT and CDR2 is SNEGSKA in the germline V gene (reference sequence). The CDR3 protein is CSAFSGGATDTQYF. The CDR3 DNA reads TGCAGTGCTTTTAGCGGGGGGGCAACAGATACGCAGTATTTT.

V gene TRBV12-3 or TRBV12-4 combines with J gene TRBJ1-4; no clear D. The CDR3 has 14 amino acids. Trimming shortened V by 2 bases and J by 8 bases, and 12 bases separated the two germline ends. The CDR3 DNA follows: TGTGCCAGCAGTTTAAGAGGGTTGGGAGAAAAACTGTTTTTT. Translation gives CASSLRGLGEKLFF.

The rearrangement links TRBV5-1 to TRBJ1-1; D unclear. The CDR3 has 14 residues. The V gene lost 4 bases and the J gene lost 5 bases, with 15 bases spanning the gap. CDR1 is SGHRS and CDR2 is YFSETQ in the germline V gene. CDR3 in DNA: TGCGCCAGCAGCATGGCCGGGAAGGGTACTGAAGCTTTCTTT. Translation: CASSMAGKGTEAFF.

This clonotype was seen a handful of times. The rearrangement joins TRBV4-2 to TRBJ2-1; 11 nucleotides align to TRBD1. The CDR3 loop spans 13 amino acids. CDR1 and CDR2 from the germline V gene are LGHNA and YNFKEQ. J gave up 9 bases and V 6 bases, and 4 bases lay outside the gene matches. For the CDR3, the DNA is TGTGCCAGCAGTGGACAGGGGGCGTTTGAGCAGTTCTTC. It encodes CASSGQGAFEQFF.

The V and J genes are TRBV12-3 or TRBV12-4 and TRBJ1-1; 10 nucleotides match TRBD1. The CDR3 consists of 16 residues. Unmatched junction bases numbered 11, after V lost 6 bases and J lost 4 bases. The CDR3, as DNA: TGTGCCAGCAGCCCCGGGACAGGGGTTATTAGCACTGAAGCTTTCTTT. This translates into CASSPGTGVISTEAFF.

This clonotype has a count of ten or more. This chain joins TRBV20-1 and TRBJ1-2; TRBD1 agrees at 7 bases. V gave up 6 bases and J gave up 2 bases; unmatched junction bases: 6. The CDR3 covers 13 residues. Germline CDR1 and CDR2: DFQATT and SNEGSKA (reference sequence). The CDR3 DNA sequence: TGCAGTGCAAGGGACAGCTCGAACTATGGCTACACCTTC. Translating gives CSARDSSNYGYTF.

This rearrangement joins TRBV20-1 to TRBJ1-5, with a tentative D call TRBD1 (5 bases). This CDR3 has 14 residues. Germline-derived CDR1 and CDR2 are DFQATT and SNEGSKA (reference sequence). Trimming removed 3 bases at V and 0 bases at J, with 9 bases between. CDR3 sequence: CSASRAYSNQPQHF. For the CDR3, the DNA is TGCAGTGCTAGCAGGGCTTATAGCAATCAGCCCCAGCATTTT.

This clonotype was observed a few times. V usage is TRBV18 and J usage is TRBJ2-3; no clear D. CDR1 and CDR2 (germline): KGHSH, LQKENI. V lost 3 bases, J lost 0 bases, and 7 bases lay in between. This CDR3 comprises 14 residues. The CDR3 nucleotides are TGTGCCAGCTCACCTTACCCTAGCACAGATACGCAGTATTTT. Protein product: CASSPYPSTDTQYF.

This clonotype appeared a single time. Mismatch with germline at one junction end may stem from a read error. The V gene is TRBV20-1, the J gene TRBJ2-3; D may correspond to TRBD1 or TRBD2 (5 bases each). This CDR3 is 17 amino acids long. CDR1 and CDR2 (germline): DFQATT, SNEGSKA (reference sequence). The CDR3 nucleotides read TGCAGTGCTAGAAACCTCCGGGGCCAGGCCATCACAGATATGCAGTATTTT. Protein: CSARNLRGQAITDMQYF.

The rearrangement joins TRBV28 to TRBJ2-6, with unresolved D. Germline CDR1 MDHEN, CDR2 SYDVKM. This CDR3 region has 13 residues. The V end was cut by 11 bases, the J end by 0 bases, with 8 bases between. CDR3 sequence reads: CAVRYSGANVLTF. CDR3 DNA: TGTGCCGTAAGGTACTCTGGGGCCAACGTCCTGACTTTC.